A single sample is the source of the 17 T cell receptor beta chains below, sequenced in a study of control samples from healthy donors and cancer patients. The repertoire was sequenced with immunoSEQ multiplex PCR; TCRdb's copy has only in-frame clones and lacks some. The sample gives 65,000 to 90,000 clones, more than 75% of which show up once; around 20% is in the top ten. Sequencing was performed on blood. All receptors come from a man aged 50 to 59 in good health.

CDR3 sequence reads: CASSLDPGVYEQYF. The CDR3 coding sequence is TGCGCCAGCAGCTTGGATCCGGGAGTCTACGAGCAGTACTTC. The rearrangement joins TRBV5-1 to TRBJ2-7; TRBD2 might be the D (6 bases). Germline V CDR1 and CDR2: SGHRS, YFSETQ. Trimming cost V 0 bases and J 3 bases, with 10 bases left between them. This CDR3 has 14 amino acids.

The chain couples TRBV7-2 to TRBJ2-1; either TRBD1 or TRBD2 may supply D (5 bases each). The CDR3 is made up of 15 amino acids. The germline V gene has CDR1 SGHTA and CDR2 FQGNSA. V gave up 1 base and J gave up 8 bases, with 15 bases separating them. The CDR3 region is CASSLVAGQEDEQFF. The CDR3 bases are TGTGCCAGCAGCTTAGTGGCAGGGCAGGAGGATGAGCAGTTCTTC.

The J gene is TRBJ2-1, the V gene TRBV5-6; 7 bases agree with TRBD2. From germline, CDR1 is SGHDT and CDR2 YYEEEE. This CDR3 comprises 13 residues. V was clipped by 4 bases and J by 7 bases; unmatched bases: 5. CDR3 residues: CASSAGTTNEQFF. The CDR3 nucleotides read TGTGCCAGCAGCGCCGGGACTACAAATGAGCAGTTCTTC. Combining the CDR3 with reference TRBV5-6 and TRBJ2-1 gives the whole variable domain DAGVTQSPTHLIKTRGQQVTLRCSPKSGHDTVSWYQQALGQGPQFIFQYYEEEERQRGNFPDRFSGHQFPNYSSELNVNALLLGDSALYLCASSAGTTNEQFFGPGTRLTVL.

The V call is TRBV6-5, the J call TRBJ1-1; TRBD1 matches 7 bases. V was pared by 0 bases and J by 1 base, with 2 bases of the junction left unmatched. The CDR3 is 15 amino acids. Germline values: CDR1 MNHEY, CDR2 SVGAGI. CDR3 region: CASSYSYRGNTEAFF. The DNA of the CDR3 is TGTGCCAGCAGTTACTCCTACAGGGGGAACACTGAAGCTTTCTTT.

This clone came up once. The rearrangement uses TRBV29-1 and TRBJ2-2; 14 nucleotides line up with TRBD2. Germline CDR1 reads SQVTM; CDR2 reads ANQGSEA. This CDR3 has 16 amino acids. Trimming removed 4 bases from V and 7 bases from J; junction bases left unmatched: 8. The CDR3 region has the DNA TGCAGCGTTGCCGGGACTAGCGGGGGTAGGGGCGGGGAGCTGTTTTTT. Its translation: CSVAGTSGGRGGELFF.

By sample fraction, this clone is large. V gene TRBV4-2 combines with J gene TRBJ1-1, with a tentative D call TRBD1 (6 bases). This CDR3 contains 16 residues. CDR1 LGHNA and CDR2 YNFKEQ come from the germline V gene. Trimming left V 1 base short and J 4 bases short, with 16 bases between. CDR3 sequence reads: CASSQVEQGSATEAFF. The CDR3 bases are TGTGCCAGCAGCCAAGTGGAACAGGGCAGTGCCACTGAAGCTTTCTTT.

On this clone itself: Other DNA sequences within the sample encode an identical CDR3. V is TRBV7-2 and J is TRBJ2-3; D not resolved. V gave up 0 bases and J gave up 6 bases, with 4 bases separating them. In germline, CDR1 is SGHTA, CDR2 FQGNSA. This CDR3 spans 12 amino acids. This CDR3 reads CASSLATDTQYF. The DNA of the CDR3 is TGTGCCAGCAGCTTAGCAACCGATACGCAGTATTTT.

The chain links TRBV6-5 to TRBJ2-1, with 10 bases aligning to TRBD2. With 6 bases clipped from V and 5 bases from J, the junction kept 7 bases outside the gene matches. Germline CDR1 is MNHEY and CDR2 is SVGAGI. The CDR3 length is 15 residues. The CDR3 region has the DNA TGTGCCAGCAGCCCGGGGACTAGCGTAAACAATGAGCAGTTCTTC. Protein product: CASSPGTSVNNEQFF.

This sequence joins TRBV7-8 and TRBJ2-7; the D gene is possibly TRBD1 (5 bases). The V gene lost 1 base and the J gene lost 4 bases, with 8 bases spanning the gap. Germline loops: CDR1 SGHVS, CDR2 FQNEAQ. This CDR3 spans 13 amino acids. The CDR3 sequence: CASSLGTKYEQYF. The CDR3 DNA sequence: TGTGCCAGCAGCTTAGGGACAAAATACGAGCAGTACTTC.

This clone has just one count. The V and J genes are TRBV19 and TRBJ1-4; D is possibly TRBD1 (5 bases). The CDR3 has 15 amino acids. Germline V CDR1 and CDR2: LNHDA, SQIVND (reference sequence). Trimming pared 4 bases from V and 2 bases from J, leaving 11 bases between. CDR3: CASSRGVVTNEKLFF. As DNA, the CDR3 is TGTGCCAGTAGTAGGGGGGTGGTGACTAATGAAAAACTGTTTTTT.

V is TRBV4-2 and J is TRBJ1-2, with a weak D call TRBD1 (6 bases). The V gene lost 3 bases and the J gene lost 4 bases, with 21 bases spanning the gap. Germline V gene sequence: CDR1 LGHNA, CDR2 YNFKEQ. This CDR3 is 17 amino acids long. The CDR3 here is CASSQLGSSTGSYGYTF. Written as DNA, the CDR3 is TGTGCCAGCAGCCAGCTAGGTAGTTCTACAGGGAGCTATGGCTACACCTTC.

CDR3 coding DNA: TGTGCCAGCAGCCACGCCCTTGGGGGAGGGCCGAATGAGCAGTTCTTC. Translated: CASSHALGGGPNEQFF. The chain joins TRBV3-1 (or the pseudogene TRBV3-2) to TRBJ2-1; 7 bases fit TRBD2. V lost 3 bases to trimming and J lost 7 bases; unmatched junction nucleotides: 12. Germline CDR1 and CDR2: LGHDT and YNNKEL (reference sequence). The CDR3 runs 16 residues.

The genes are TRBV29-1 and TRBJ2-7, with D tentatively TRBD1 or TRBD2 (5 bases each). The V and J ends lost 4 bases and 7 bases respectively, with 17 bases between them. Germline assignment: CDR1 SQVTM and CDR2 ANQGSEA. The CDR3 has 13 amino acids. CDR3 protein: CSVAGDGGWEQYF. In DNA, the CDR3 is TGCAGCGTTGCCGGGGACGGAGGATGGGAGCAGTACTTC.

The chain links TRBV9 to TRBJ2-4, with TRBD1 as a possible D gene (5 bases). Deletions cut 0 bases from V and 6 bases from J, with 10 bases between. Germline CDR1 is SGDLS and CDR2 is YYNGEE. This CDR3 comprises 14 residues. CDR3 in amino acids: CASSVGAGRNIQYF. The CDR3 DNA sequence: TGTGCCAGCAGCGTAGGTGCAGGGCGAAACATTCAGTACTTC.

This clone was counted only a few times. The chain carries TRBV29-1 and TRBJ1-2; a weak D match, TRBD1 (5 bases). V lost 1 base, J lost 8 bases, and 8 bases lay in between. Germline V gene data show CDR1 as SQVTM and CDR2 as ANQGSEA. This CDR3 spans 11 amino acids. The CDR3 protein is CSVEGGRGYTF. DNA for the CDR3: TGCAGCGTTGAAGGGGGCCGGGGCTACACCTTC.

V is TRBV6-6 and J is TRBJ2-1; TRBD2 aligns across 8 bases. V lost 10 bases, J lost 7 bases, and 12 bases stayed unmatched. The CDR3 is 14 residues long. Germline V gene sequence: CDR1 MNHNY, CDR2 SVGAGI (reference sequence). The CDR3 DNA sequence: TGTGCCACCTCCGGAGCGGGGGCCCAGAATGAGCAGTTCTTC. Its protein product is CATSGAGAQNEQFF.

The CDR3 bases are TGTGCCAGCAGCCCCCCGGCCGCCTTCTACGAGCAGTACTTC. Its translation is CASSPPAAFYEQYF. The chain combines TRBV5-5 with TRBJ2-7; D gene ambiguous. The V gene lost 4 bases and the J gene lost 3 bases, with 14 bases spanning the gap. The CDR3 has 14 residues. Per germline, CDR1 SGHKS and CDR2 YYEKEE (reference sequence). The entire variable domain, with the rest obtained from reference TRBV5-5 and TRBJ2-7, is as follows: DAGVTQSPTHLIKTRGQQVTLRCSPISGHKSVSWYQQVLGQGPQFIFQYYEKEERGRGNFPDRFSARQFPNYSSELNVNALLLGDSALYLCASSPPAAFYEQYFGPGTRLTVT.